This T cell receptor (beta chain) was sequenced for a study of CD8 T cells in Susac syndrome. In the study overall: Eight or nine of the sequenced Susac syndrome patients were in remission, and roughly 6 had active disease.

Isolation of CD8+ and CD4+ T cells was performed negatively, whereas enrichment of TEMRA cells was done by FACS. The CDR3 loop spans 13 amino acids. Germline loops: CDR1 DFQATT, CDR2 SNEGSKA (reference sequence). V dropped 6 bases and J dropped 9; count of bases not matched to a gene: 7. The study's findings and limits: No clonal expansion appeared among CD4+ T cells in Susac patients.

About this clonotype: The antigen remains unidentified.

cDNA came from approximately 0.5 to 1 ug RNA primed by random hexamers. With immunoSEQ multiplex PCR, TCR beta CDR3 was amplified across 54 Vbeta and 13 Jbeta. TCRdb itself ran the immunoSEQ multiplex PCR reads through MiXCR, one entry per CDR3 protein. This table has under 300,000 distinct CDR3 sequences, almost 97% appearing once. This chain joins TRBV20-1 and TRBJ1-5, with 11 bases aligning to TRBD1. The TCR was taken from a human donor with Susac syndrome. Material: CD4+ T cells from PBMCs. CDR3 nucleotide sequence: TGCAGTGCAAGGACAGGGGGCGGGTCGCCCCAGCATTTT. It yields the protein CSARTGGGSPQHF.